One sample yielded the 3 T cell receptor beta chains listed below, sequenced in a study of T cell responses to AZD1222 COVID-19 vaccine. Method: immunoSEQ multiplex PCR; TCRdb's copy keeps in-frame clones and lacks some. The sample includes roughly 80,000 clones, 75% to 95% of them seen just once. The sequencing here drew on peripheral blood, taken 28 days after the second AZD1222 dose. All receptors come from an adult who received the AZD1222 COVID-19 vaccine.

The V gene is TRBV29-1, the J gene TRBJ1-5, with D unclear. The CDR3 runs 14 residues. V lost 3 bases and J lost 7, with 16 bases in between. CDR1 SQVTM and CDR2 ANQGSEA come from the germline V gene. CDR3 DNA: TGCAGCGTTGAGGAGGGAGGGTCGGGGCAGCCCCAGCATTTT. It yields the protein CSVEEGGSGQPQHF.

The rearrangement joins TRBV5-4 to TRBJ2-1; TRBD1 or TRBD2 may be the D gene (5 bases each). V lost 3 bases to trimming and J lost 1 base, with 11 bases between them. The germline V gene encodes CDR1 SGHNT and CDR2 YYREEE (reference sequence). There are 15 residues in the CDR3. In nucleotides, the CDR3 is TGTGCCAGCAGCTGGCCCGGGACGTCCTACAATGAGCAGTTCTTC. Its protein is CASSWPGTSYNEQFF.

This chain joins TRBV2 and TRBJ1-5; perhaps TRBD1 as D (5 bases). Trimming shortened V by 1 base and J by 6 bases, and 13 bases separated the two germline ends. CDR3 length: 15 residues. The germline gives CDR1 SNHLY, CDR2 FYNNEI. CDR3 loop: CASSEERGAGQPQHF. The CDR3 DNA sequence: TGTGCCAGCAGTGAAGAGAGGGGCGCGGGTCAGCCCCAGCATTTT.